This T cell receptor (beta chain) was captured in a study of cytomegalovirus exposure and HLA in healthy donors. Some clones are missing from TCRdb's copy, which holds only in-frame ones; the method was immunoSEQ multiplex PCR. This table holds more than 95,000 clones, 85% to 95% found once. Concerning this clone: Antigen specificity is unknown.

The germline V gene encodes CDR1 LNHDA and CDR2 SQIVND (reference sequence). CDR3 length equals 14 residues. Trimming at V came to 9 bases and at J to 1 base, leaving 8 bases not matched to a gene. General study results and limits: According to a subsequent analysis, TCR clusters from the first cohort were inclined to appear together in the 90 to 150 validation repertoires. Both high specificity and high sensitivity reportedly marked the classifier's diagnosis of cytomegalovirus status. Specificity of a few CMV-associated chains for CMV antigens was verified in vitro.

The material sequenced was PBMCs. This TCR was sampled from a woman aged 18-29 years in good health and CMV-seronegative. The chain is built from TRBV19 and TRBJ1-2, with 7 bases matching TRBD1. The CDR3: CASRDRRLNYGYTF. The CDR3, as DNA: TGTGCCAGCAGGGACAGAAGGCTTAACTATGGCTACACCTTC. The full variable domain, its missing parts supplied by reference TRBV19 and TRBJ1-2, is DGGITQSPKYLFRKEGQNVTLSCEQNLNHDAMYWYRQDPGQGLRLIYYSQIVNDFQKGDIAEGYSVSREKKESFPLTVTSAQKNPTAFYLCASRDRRLNYGYTFGSGTRLTVV.